The 22 T cell receptor beta chains below all came from one sample that was sequenced in a study of shared clonotypes between healthy human individuals. Data came from immunoSEQ multiplex PCR; TCRdb stores just in-frame clones and leaves some out. This sample carries roughly 1.5 million clones, 98% of them seen once, and the ten largest clones take roughly 0.42%. Sequencing input: naive CD4+ T cells sorted from blood. Subset described: CD45RA+ positively selected. All receptors come from a man aged 25-45 years in good health.

This chain connects TRBV7-7 to TRBJ2-5; unclear D gene. Per germline, CDR1 SSHAT and CDR2 FNYEAQ (reference sequence). The V and J ends lost 5 bases and 3 bases respectively, with 10 bases between them. The CDR3 is made up of 13 amino acids. CDR3 residues: CASSPDPEETQYF. In nucleotides, the CDR3 is TGTGCCAGCAGCCCAGACCCCGAAGAGACCCAGTACTTC.

The gene calls are TRBV5-1 and TRBJ2-7; a possible D gene is TRBD2 (6 bases). V lost 4 bases and J lost 2, with 10 bases in between. CDR1 is SGHRS and CDR2 is YFSETQ in the germline V gene. The CDR3 totals 13 residues. The CDR3 DNA follows: TGCGCCAGCAGCGCACTAGCTGCCTACGAGCAGTACTTC. This translates into CASSALAAYEQYF. Variable domain in full (rest from reference TRBV5-1 and TRBJ2-7): KAGVTQTPRYLIKTRGQQVTLSCSPISGHRSVSWYQQTPGQGLQFLFEYFSETQRNKGNFPGRFSGRQFSNSRSEMNVSTLELGDSALYLCASSALAAYEQYFGPGTRLTVT.

This clone came up once. The rearrangement uses TRBV2 and TRBJ2-1, with D possibly called TRBD1 or TRBD2 (5 bases each). V dropped 7 bases and J dropped 4 bases, with 17 bases sitting between them. This CDR3 is built from 15 residues. Germline V CDR1 and CDR2: SNHLY, FYNNEI. In DNA form, the CDR3 reads TGTGCCAGCATTCACCGGGACCGTTCATACAATGAGCAGTTCTTC. It codes for CASIHRDRSYNEQFF.

The chain has TRBV30 and TRBJ1-2; no reliable D call. The germline CDR1 and CDR2 sequences are GTSNPN and SVGIG (reference sequence). V gave up 5 bases and J gave up 4 bases, with 14 bases separating them. The CDR3 spans 13 residues. As DNA, the CDR3 is TGTGCCTGGGCTGGCGGAGCTCCCTATGGCTACACCTTC. This translates into CAWAGGAPYGYTF. Full variable domain (outside the CDR3, taken from reference TRBV30 and TRBJ1-2): SQTIHQWPATLVQPVGSPLSLECTVEGTSNPNLYWYRQAAGRGLQLLFYSVGIGQISSEVPQNLSASRPQDRQFILSSKKLLLSDSGFYLCAWAGGAPYGYTFGSGTRLTVV.

This sequence joins TRBV27 and TRBJ2-7; TRBD1 might be the D (5 bases). The CDR3 runs 13 residues. Germline-derived CDR1 and CDR2 are MNHEY and SMNVEV (reference sequence). The V end was cut by 5 bases, the J end by 3 bases, with 11 bases between. CDR3 DNA: TGTGCCAGCAGTCCCTTTGACAGCTACGAGCAGTACTTC. Translated: CASSPFDSYEQYF.

The chain links TRBV7-8 to TRBJ1-4, with a weak D call TRBD1 (5 bases). This CDR3 region has 15 residues. Trimming cost V 5 bases and J 3 bases, with 13 bases left between them. Germline CDR1 is SGHVS and CDR2 is FQNEAQ. Written as DNA, the CDR3 is TGTGCCAGCAGCCCCCAGAGGGGCGCTAATGAAAAACTGTTTTTT. Its protein is CASSPQRGANEKLFF.

The chain carries TRBV5-1 and TRBJ1-1; perhaps TRBD1 as D (5 bases). The germline V gene has CDR1 SGHRS and CDR2 YFSETQ. The CDR3 is 16 residues long. Between the trimmed V and J ends, which lost 4 bases and 3 bases, there was a span of 19 bases. Here the CDR3 DNA reads TGCGCCAGCAGCCTTTGGGGGTGGTCAAGCGACACTGAAGCTTTCTTT. This codes for CASSLWGWSSDTEAFF.

This chain joins TRBV5-4 and TRBJ1-2; 7 bases are shared with TRBD1. V lost 4 bases to trimming and J lost 8 bases; unmatched junction nucleotides: 8. Germline assignment: CDR1 SGHNT and CDR2 YYREEE (reference sequence). The CDR3 has 13 amino acids. The CDR3 bases are TGTGCCAGCAGCCTCCCAGGGGGGGGAGGCTACACCTTC. Amino acids: CASSLPGGGGYTF.

This clone was seen a single time. V gene TRBV5-1 combines with J gene TRBJ2-2; D unresolved. Germline V lookup: CDR1 SGHRS, CDR2 YFSETQ. The CDR3 runs to 12 residues. Trimming took off 4 bases at V and 6 bases at J, with 7 bases between the two ends. As DNA, the CDR3 is TGCGCCAGCAGCCCGACCTCCGGGGAGCTGTTTTTT. It is translated as CASSPTSGELFF.

V and J are TRBV11-2 and TRBJ1-2, with TRBD1 as a possible D gene (5 bases). Germline CDR1 SGHAT, CDR2 FQNNGV. This CDR3 comprises 15 residues. Trimming shortened V by 0 bases and J by 8 bases, and 16 bases separated the two germline ends. This chain's CDR3 is CASSLDTPKWGGYTF. The DNA for the CDR3 is TGTGCCAGCAGCTTAGATACCCCAAAGTGGGGCGGCTACACCTTC. The variable domain in full, with the rest retrieved from reference TRBV11-2 and TRBJ1-2, is EAGVAQSPRYKIIEKRQSVAFWCNPISGHATLYWYQQILGQGPKLLIQFQNNGVVDDSQLPKDRFSAERLKGVDSTLKIQPAKLEDSAVYLCASSLDTPKWGGYTFGSGTRLTVV.

As to this clone: Within the sample, other DNA sequences also encode this same CDR3. This rearrangement joins TRBV5-1 to TRBJ1-1, with a possible D match to TRBD1 (5 bases). The CDR3 has 14 amino acids. V was cut by 2 bases and J by 1 base, with 9 bases left in between. CDR1 is SGHRS, CDR2 YFSETQ, per germline. CDR3 nucleotides: TGCGCCAGCAGCTTAGACGGGGGGAACACTGAAGCTTTCTTT. This codes for CASSLDGGNTEAFF.

The chain has TRBV2 and TRBJ2-1, with 13 bases aligning to TRBD2. The CDR3 length is 17 residues. Germline V gene data show CDR1 as SNHLY and CDR2 as FYNNEI. Trimming removed 6 bases from V and 0 bases from J; junction bases left unmatched: 5. The DNA for the CDR3 is TGTGCCAGCAGGACGACTAGCGGGAGGAGCTCCTACAATGAGCAGTTCTTC. It specifies CASRTTSGRSSYNEQFF.

V gene TRBV5-6 combines with J gene TRBJ2-1; TRBD2 is a possible D gene (5 bases). The germline V gene encodes CDR1 SGHDT and CDR2 YYEEEE. The germline V and J ends were trimmed by 5 bases and 2 bases, with 14 bases remaining between them. CDR3 size: 15 residues. In nucleotides, the CDR3 is TGTGCCAGCAGTAGGACCGAGGGTGCCTACAATGAGCAGTTCTTC. Translating gives CASSRTEGAYNEQFF. The entire variable domain, with the rest obtained from reference TRBV5-6 and TRBJ2-1, is as follows: DAGVTQSPTHLIKTRGQQVTLRCSPKSGHDTVSWYQQALGQGPQFIFQYYEEEERQRGNFPDRFSGHQFPNYSSELNVNALLLGDSALYLCASSRTEGAYNEQFFGPGTRLTVL.

The chain combines TRBV5-1 with TRBJ2-1, with unresolved D. CDR1 and CDR2 (germline): SGHRS, YFSETQ. The CDR3 covers 15 residues. The ends were cut back, 0 bases at V and 0 bases at J, with 7 bases in the middle. CDR3 amino acids: CASSLGHNSYNEQFF. CDR3 DNA sequence: TGCGCCAGCAGCTTGGGTCACAACTCCTACAATGAGCAGTTCTTC.

J is TRBJ1-5 and V is TRBV5-1; D is ambiguous. This CDR3 region has 13 residues. From germline, CDR1 is SGHRS and CDR2 YFSETQ. Trimming took 7 bases from V and 0 from J, leaving 8 bases between them. CDR3 sequence reads: CASAADSNQPQHF. CDR3 coding DNA: TGCGCCAGCGCCGCTGATAGCAATCAGCCCCAGCATTTT.

Written as DNA, the CDR3 is TGCGCCAGCAGCCGACCGGGACTAGCCTCCTACAATGAGCAGTTCTTC. This sequence encodes CASSRPGLASYNEQFF. The chain employs TRBV4-1 and TRBJ2-1; 9 nucleotides align to TRBD2. This CDR3 has 16 amino acids. CDR1 and CDR2 from the germline V gene are MGHRA and YSYEKL. V was pared by 4 bases and J by 0 bases, with 4 bases of the junction left unmatched.

Here the CDR3 reads CAAGPGGHYGYTF. DNA for the CDR3: TGTGCCGCCGGCCCAGGGGGCCACTATGGCTACACCTTC. The chain couples TRBV6-5 to TRBJ1-2; 8 bases line up with TRBD1. Germline CDR1 reads MNHEY; CDR2 reads SVGAGI. Trimming at V came to 11 bases and at J to 3 bases, leaving 8 bases not matched to a gene. The CDR3 has 13 amino acids.

The CDR3: CASRVEGVPRAFF. For the CDR3, the DNA is TGTGCCAGCAGAGTGGAGGGGGTCCCTCGGGCTTTCTTT. The chain joins TRBV5-6 to TRBJ1-1, with D possibly matching TRBD1 (6 bases). The CDR3 consists of 13 residues. V was trimmed by 5 bases and J by 11 bases, leaving 19 bases between them. The germline V gene encodes CDR1 SGHDT and CDR2 YYEEEE.

The gene calls are TRBV4-1 and TRBJ1-2; D is perhaps TRBD1 (5 bases). Germline V gene lookup returns CDR1 MGHRA and CDR2 YSYEKL. CDR3 length: 15 residues. Trimming took 2 bases from V and 2 from J, leaving 12 bases between them. The CDR3 nucleotides read TGCGCCAGCAGCCAACCCGGGACCAGGAACTATGGCTACACCTTC. Translating gives CASSQPGTRNYGYTF.

The rearrangement joins TRBV5-4 to TRBJ2-3; D may correspond to TRBD1 or TRBD2 (5 bases each). Per germline, CDR1 SGHNT and CDR2 YYREEE (reference sequence). The CDR3 is made up of 13 amino acids. V was cut by 3 bases and J by 0 bases, with 5 bases left in between. In DNA, the CDR3 is TGTGCCAGCAGCTGGGACAGCACAGATACGCAGTATTTT. Protein product: CASSWDSTDTQYF.

The chain is built from TRBV29-1 and TRBJ2-4; D uncertain. Trimming stripped 4 bases from V and 8 bases from J, with 12 bases between. Germline CDR1 reads SQVTM; CDR2 reads ANQGSEA. CDR3 length: 12 amino acids. CDR3 DNA: TGCAGCGTTGCTGTGGCCGCTCACATTCAGTACTTC. Its protein product is CSVAVAAHIQYF.

The J gene is TRBJ1-1, the V gene TRBV27, with 7 bases aligning to TRBD1. The CDR3 runs 14 residues. The germline V gene has CDR1 MNHEY and CDR2 SMNVEV (reference sequence). CDR3 region: CSSGQGVANTEAFF. The CDR3 coding sequence is TGTTCCTCAGGGCAGGGGGTAGCGAACACTGAAGCTTTCTTT.